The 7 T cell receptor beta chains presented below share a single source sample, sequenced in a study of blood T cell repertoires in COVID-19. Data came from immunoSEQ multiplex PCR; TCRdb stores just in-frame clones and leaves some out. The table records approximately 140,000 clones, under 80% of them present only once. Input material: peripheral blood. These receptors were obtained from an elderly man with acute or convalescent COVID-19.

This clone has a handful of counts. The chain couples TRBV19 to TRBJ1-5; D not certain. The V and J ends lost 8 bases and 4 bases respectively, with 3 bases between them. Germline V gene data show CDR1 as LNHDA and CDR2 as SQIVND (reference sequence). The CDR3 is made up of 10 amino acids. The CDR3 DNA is TGTGCCAGTTCTAATCAGCCCCAGCATTTT. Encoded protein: CASSNQPQHF.

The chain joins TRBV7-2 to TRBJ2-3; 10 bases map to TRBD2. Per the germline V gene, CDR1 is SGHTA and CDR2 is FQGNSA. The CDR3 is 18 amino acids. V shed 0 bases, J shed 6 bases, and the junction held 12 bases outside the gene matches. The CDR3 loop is CASSLAGRAGGPGDTQYF. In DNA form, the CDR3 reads TGTGCCAGCAGCTTAGCCGGACGAGCGGGGGGGCCGGGTGATACGCAGTATTTT. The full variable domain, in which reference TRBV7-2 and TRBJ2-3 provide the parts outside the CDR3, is GAGVSQSPSNKVTEKGKDVELRCDPISGHTALYWYRQSLGQGLEFLIYFQGNSAPDKSGLPSDRFSAERTGGSVSTLTIQRTQQEDSAVYLCASSLAGRAGGPGDTQYFGPGTRLTVL.

In DNA, the CDR3 is TGTGCCAGCAGCTTTCATTCAGACTCTGGGGCCAACGTCCTGACTTTC. Residues: CASSFHSDSGANVLTF. The rearrangement joins TRBV5-4 to TRBJ2-6; D is uncertain. Germline V gene sequence: CDR1 SGHNT, CDR2 YYREEE (reference sequence). The CDR3 consists of 16 residues. V lost 2 bases, J lost 0 bases, and 9 bases lay in between. Variable domain in full (rest from reference TRBV5-4 and TRBJ2-6): ETGVTQSPTHLIKTRGQQVTLRCSSQSGHNTVSWYQQALGQGPQFIFQYYREEENGRGNFPPRFSGLQFPNYSSELNVNALELDDSALYLCASSFHSDSGANVLTFGAGSRLTVL.

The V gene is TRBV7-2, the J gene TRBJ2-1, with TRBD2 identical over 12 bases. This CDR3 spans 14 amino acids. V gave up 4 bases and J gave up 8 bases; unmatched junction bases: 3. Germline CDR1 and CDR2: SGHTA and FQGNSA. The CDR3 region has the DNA TGTGCCAGCAGCTCTAGCGGGGGGGGCTATGAGCAGTTCTTC. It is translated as CASSSSGGGYEQFF.

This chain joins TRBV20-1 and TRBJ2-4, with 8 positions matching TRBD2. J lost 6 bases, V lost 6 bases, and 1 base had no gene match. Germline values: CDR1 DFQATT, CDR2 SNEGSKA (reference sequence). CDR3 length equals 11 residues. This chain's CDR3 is CSAAGGNIQYF. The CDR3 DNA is TGCAGTGCCGCGGGGGGAAACATTCAGTACTTC.

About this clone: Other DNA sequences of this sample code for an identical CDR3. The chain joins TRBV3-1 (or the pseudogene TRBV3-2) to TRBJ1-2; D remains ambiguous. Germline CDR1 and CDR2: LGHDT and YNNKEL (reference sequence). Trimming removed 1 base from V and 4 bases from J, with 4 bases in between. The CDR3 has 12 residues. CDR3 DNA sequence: TGTGCCAGCAGCCAAGCCGGCTATGGCTACACCTTC. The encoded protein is CASSQAGYGYTF.

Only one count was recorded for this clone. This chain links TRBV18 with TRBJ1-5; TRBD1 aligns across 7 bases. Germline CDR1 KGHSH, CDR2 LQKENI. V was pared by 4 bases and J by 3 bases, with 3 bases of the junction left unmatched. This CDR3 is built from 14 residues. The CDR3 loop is CASSRGTDNQPQHF. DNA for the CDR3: TGTGCCAGCTCACGGGGGACAGACAATCAGCCCCAGCATTTT.